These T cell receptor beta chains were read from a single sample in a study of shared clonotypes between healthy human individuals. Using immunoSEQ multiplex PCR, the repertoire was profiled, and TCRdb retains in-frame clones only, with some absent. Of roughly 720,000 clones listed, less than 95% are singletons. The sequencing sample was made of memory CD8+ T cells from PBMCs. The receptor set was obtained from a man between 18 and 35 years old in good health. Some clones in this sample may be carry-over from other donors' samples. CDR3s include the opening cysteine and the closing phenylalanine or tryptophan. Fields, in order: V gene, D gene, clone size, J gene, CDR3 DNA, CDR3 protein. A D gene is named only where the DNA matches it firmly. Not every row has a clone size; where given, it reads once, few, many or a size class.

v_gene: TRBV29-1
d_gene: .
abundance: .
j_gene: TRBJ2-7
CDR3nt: TGCAGCGTTGACCAGGCCAGGGGGCAGTACTTC
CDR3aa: CSVDQARGQYF

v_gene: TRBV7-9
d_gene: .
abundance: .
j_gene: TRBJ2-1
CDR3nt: TGTGCCAGCAGCCCCGTCCTAACGAATGAGCAGTTCTTC
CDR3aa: CASSPVLTNEQFF

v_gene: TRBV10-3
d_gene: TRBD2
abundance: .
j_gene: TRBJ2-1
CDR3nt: TGTGCCACGCTAGCGGGAGTACGCAATGAGCAGTTCTTC
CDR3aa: CATLAGVRNEQFF

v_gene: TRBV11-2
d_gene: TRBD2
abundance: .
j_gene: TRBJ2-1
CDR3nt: TGTGCCAGCAGCTTAGAAGCGGGACGCCACAATGAGCAGTTCTTC
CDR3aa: CASSLEAGRHNEQFF

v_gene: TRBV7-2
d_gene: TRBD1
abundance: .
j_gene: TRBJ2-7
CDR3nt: TGTGCCAGCAGCAACCGGGACAGGGGAGGGTCCTACGAGCAGTACTTC
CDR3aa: CASSNRDRGGSYEQYF

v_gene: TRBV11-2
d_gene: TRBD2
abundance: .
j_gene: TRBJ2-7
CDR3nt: TGTGCCAGCAGCGTTCTAGCGGGAGGGCCCTACGAGCAGTACTTC
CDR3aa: CASSVLAGGPYEQYF

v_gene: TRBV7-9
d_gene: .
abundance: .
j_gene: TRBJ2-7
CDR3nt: TGTGCCAGCAGCTTATCCGAGAACCCCTACGAGCAGTACTTC
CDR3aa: CASSLSENPYEQYF

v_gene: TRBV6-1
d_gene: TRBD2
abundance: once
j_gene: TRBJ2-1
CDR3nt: TGTGCCAGCAGTGCACGGACTAGCGGGAGTCACCGGGGATACAATGAGCAGTTCTTC
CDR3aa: CASSARTSGSHRGYNEQFF

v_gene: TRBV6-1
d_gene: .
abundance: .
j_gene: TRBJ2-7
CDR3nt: TGTGCCAGCAGTGAAGGGCCCCAGACCGACCTCTACGAGCAGTACTTC
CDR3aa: CASSEGPQTDLYEQYF

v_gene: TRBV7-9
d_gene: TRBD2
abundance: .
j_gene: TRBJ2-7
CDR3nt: TGTGCCAGCAGCTTAGGACTAGCGGGATCATACGAGCAGTACTTC
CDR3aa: CASSLGLAGSYEQYF

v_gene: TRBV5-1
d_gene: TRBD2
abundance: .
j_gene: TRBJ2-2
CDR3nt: TGCGCCAGCAGCTTGGAGGCTAGCGGGAGGTACACCGGGGAGCTGTTTTTT
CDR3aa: CASSLEASGRYTGELFF

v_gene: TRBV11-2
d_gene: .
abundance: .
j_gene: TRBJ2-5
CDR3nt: TGTGCCAGCAGCTTATTAGGGCCCGGGGGGACCCAGTACTTC
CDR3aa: CASSLLGPGGTQYF

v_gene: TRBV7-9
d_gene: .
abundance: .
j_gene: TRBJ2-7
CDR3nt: TGTGCCAGCAGCGTATCCAGCTACGAGCAGTACTTC
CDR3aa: CASSVSSYEQYF

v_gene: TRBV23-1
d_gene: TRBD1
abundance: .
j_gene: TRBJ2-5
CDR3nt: TGCGCCAGCAGTCAAAAGCCCCCCAGGGGGAGAGTGACCCAGTACTTC
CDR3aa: CASSQKPPRGRVTQYF

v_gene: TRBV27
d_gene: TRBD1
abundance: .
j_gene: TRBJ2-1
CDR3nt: TGTGCCAGCAGTTTATGGCAGGGGGTCTACAATGAGCAGTTCTTC
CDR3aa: CASSLWQGVYNEQFF

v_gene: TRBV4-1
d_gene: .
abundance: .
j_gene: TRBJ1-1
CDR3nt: TGCGCCAGCAGCCAAGCGTTGGACACCGTTATGAACACTGAAGCTTTCTTT
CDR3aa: CASSQALDTVMNTEAFF

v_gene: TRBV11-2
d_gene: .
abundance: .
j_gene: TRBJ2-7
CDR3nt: TGTGCCAGCAGTGTGCGGGAAAGGGCTCGGGAGCAGTACTTC
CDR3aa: CASSVRERAREQYF

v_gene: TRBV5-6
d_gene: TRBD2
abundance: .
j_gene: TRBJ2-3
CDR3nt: TGTGCCAGCAGCTCGATAGCGGGAATCACAGATACGCAGTATTTT
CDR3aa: CASSSIAGITDTQYF

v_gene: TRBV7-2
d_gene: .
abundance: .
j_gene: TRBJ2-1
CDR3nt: TGTGCCAGCAGCCCCCGCCCCTTGGGACATATCAACAATGAGCAGTTCTTC
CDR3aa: CASSPRPLGHINNEQFF